The clone carrying this TCR beta chain showed up just once. Patients were newly diagnosed with stage II-IVA oral cavity squamous cell carcinoma without prior systemic or radiation treatment. Blood cells were analyzed directly, without culture or expansion. This entry is derived from a study of neoadjuvant anti-PD-1 for oral cavity cancer. Study-level information: Nivolumab at 3 mg/kg was mostly given biweekly, three to four doses, pre-surgery.

Profiling relied on immunoSEQ multiplex PCR, and the TCRdb table lists in-frame clones only, not all of them. The table includes 13,000 to 15,000 clones, less than 75% detected once. Germline trimming cut 6 bases from V and 7 bases from J; bases unmatched to any gene: 17. In germline, CDR1 is SEHNR, CDR2 FQNEAQ (reference sequence). The CDR3 length is 17 residues. The receptor comes from a person aged 35-79 years with oral cavity squamous cell carcinoma. Sequenced here: PBMCs, sampled before nivolumab (anti-PD-1) treatment. The chain has TRBV7-9 and TRBJ1-2, with 10 bases identical to TRBD1. The DNA for the CDR3 is TGTGCCAGCAGTTATAATACCCCGGGACAGGGGAGTTCTGGCTACACCTTC. It codes for CASSYNTPGQGSSGYTF.